These 27 T cell receptor beta chains originate from one sample sequenced in a study of blood T cells in healthy people across ages. A second PCR of 7 to 11 cycles used a sample-barcoded 5' primer and a J-beta primer mix. TCRdb re-called the 5' RACE reads through MiXCR, storing one row per CDR3 protein. The sample includes about 750,000 distinct CDR3 sequences, 53% of them seen just once. Sample: blood. Receptors were obtained from an elderly man in good health.

The chain uses TRBV5-1 and TRBJ2-4; 7 nucleotides agree with TRBD1. With the DNA end fitting TRBJ2-7 better, the J assignment may be wrong. The CDR3 length is 15 residues. CDR1 is SGHRS and CDR2 is YFSETQ in the germline V gene. CDR3 sequence: CASRQDPTGFYEQYF. CDR3 DNA sequence: TGCGCCAGCAGACAAGACCCGACAGGGTTCTACGAGCAGTACTTC.

The genes are TRBV4-1 and TRBJ1-5, with D perhaps TRBD1 (5 bases). Trimming shortened V by 3 bases and J by 2 bases, and 11 bases separated the two germline ends. From germline, CDR1 is MGHRA and CDR2 YSYEKL. The CDR3 runs to 15 residues. CDR3 sequence (DNA): TGCGCCAGCAGCCAGGGGGAAAGCGGCAATCAGCCCCAGCATTTT. Encoded protein: CASSQGESGNQPQHF.

This clonotype was counted between two and nine times. This chain joins TRBV5-1 and TRBJ2-3; 7 nucleotides match TRBD2. CDR1 is SGHRS, CDR2 YFSETQ, per germline. V lost 0 bases and J lost 2; bases outside the gene matches: 3. The CDR3 covers 15 residues. The CDR3 coding sequence is TGCGCCAGCAGCTTGGTGGGACTAACCACAGATACGCAGTATTTT. Protein product: CASSLVGLTTDTQYF.

This clonotype was seen many times. The gene calls are TRBV12-3 or TRBV12-4 and TRBJ1-4, with D unresolved. V lost 6 bases, J lost 4 bases, and 12 bases lay in between. CDR3 length: 14 amino acids. Written as DNA, the CDR3 is TGTGCCAGCAGGGCCAGGCCTTTTAATGAAAAACTGTTTTTT. Translating gives CASRARPFNEKLFF.

This clonotype was seen only a few times. This sequence joins TRBV7-9 and TRBJ2-7; D is possibly TRBD2 (6 bases). This CDR3 contains 12 residues. V dropped 2 bases and J dropped 5 bases, with 7 bases sitting between them. Germline CDR1 reads SEHNR; CDR2 reads FQNEAQ (reference sequence). In DNA, the CDR3 is TGTGCCAGCAGCTTAAGGAGGGACGAGCAGTACTTC. It codes for CASSLRRDEQYF.

The J gene is TRBJ2-7, the V gene TRBV5-1; 15 nucleotides line up with TRBD2. CDR3 length: 17 amino acids. With V trimmed by 4 bases and J by 3 bases, 8 bases remained unmatched. The V gene's germline CDR1 is SGHRS and CDR2 YFSETQ. CDR3 sequence (DNA): TGCGCCAGCAGCCCCGGACTAGCGGGAGGGGGTGGCTACGAGCAGTACTTC. Protein product: CASSPGLAGGGGYEQYF.

Worth noting for this clonotype: A much larger clone lies a single base off, so this may be a read error. The J gene is TRBJ2-1, the V gene TRBV7-2; TRBD1 might be the D (6 bases). TRBJ2-7 matches the DNA end more closely, so the J call is doubtful. Germline CDR1 reads SGHTA; CDR2 reads FQGNSA. CDR3 size: 16 residues. The CDR3 spells CASSFDRAGEGNEQYF. The CDR3 region has the DNA TGTGCCAGCAGCTTTGACCGCGCAGGGGAAGGGAATGAGCAGTACTTC.

J is TRBJ2-5 and V is TRBV20-1, with D possibly TRBD2 on 6 matching bases. The CDR3 is 13 residues long. Germline lookup yields CDR1 DFQATT and CDR2 SNEGSKA (reference sequence). The germline V and J ends were trimmed by 3 bases and 1 base, with 9 bases remaining between them. Written as DNA, the CDR3 is TGCAGTGCTAGTGCGGGACTCCAAGAGACCCAGTACTTC. This gives the protein CSASAGLQETQYF.

This clonotype was recorded a few times. This chain uses TRBV9 with TRBJ2-3; TRBD1 is a possible D gene (5 bases). The CDR3 sequence is 15 residues long. Per germline, CDR1 SGDLS and CDR2 YYNGEE. The germline V and J ends were trimmed by 2 bases and 2 bases, with 12 bases remaining between them. The CDR3 bases are TGTGCCAGCAGCGTCCGACAGCATGCCACAGATACGCAGTATTTT. This codes for CASSVRQHATDTQYF.

The DNA of the CDR3 is TGTGCCACCAGCATAGCGGGAGAAGCCTACAATGAGCAGTTCTTC. Translation gives CATSIAGEAYNEQFF. The chain recombines TRBV15 with TRBJ2-1, with TRBD2 matching 9 bases. The CDR3 contains 15 residues. The germline V gene encodes CDR1 LNHNV and CDR2 YYDKDF (reference sequence). J was trimmed by 2 bases and V by 4 bases; bases with no gene match: 3.

The chain combines TRBV20-1 with TRBJ2-5, with a weak D call TRBD2 (6 bases). CDR1 is DFQATT and CDR2 is SNEGSKA in the germline V gene (reference sequence). The V and J ends lost 2 bases and 11 bases respectively, with 21 bases between them. The CDR3 spans 14 residues. CDR3 sequence: CSARSVGGVGEQYF. DNA of the CDR3: TGCAGTGCTAGATCAGTGGGCGGGGTCGGTGAGCAGTACTTC.

V and J are TRBV6-6 and TRBJ1-1; 7 bases map to TRBD1. The CDR3 consists of 17 residues. V shed 8 bases and J 4 bases; nucleotides not matched to a gene: 19. CDR1 is MNHNY, CDR2 SVGAGI, per germline (reference sequence). As DNA, the CDR3 is TGTGCCAGCGATATTGGACAGGTCGGAGGTGTGGGCACTGAAGCTTTCTTT. This translates into CASDIGQVGGVGTEAFF.

This clonotype was observed a few times. This sequence joins TRBV4-1 and TRBJ2-5, with D possibly TRBD2 on 6 matching bases. With the DNA end fitting TRBJ2-7 better, the J assignment may be wrong. The V gene's germline CDR1 is MGHRA and CDR2 YSYEKL. CDR3 length equals 14 residues. CDR3 region: CASSLGTRLYEQYF. In nucleotides, the CDR3 is TGCGCCAGCAGCCTCGGGACTCGTCTTTACGAGCAGTACTTC.

The chain has TRBV20-1 and TRBJ2-7; the match to TRBD2 covers 12 bases. Germline CDR1 and CDR2: DFQATT and SNEGSKA (reference sequence). The CDR3 is 14 residues long. The V gene end was trimmed by 4 bases and the J gene end by 6 bases; junction bases not matched to a gene: 7. The CDR3 sequence is CSANPSGRASEQYF. DNA of the CDR3: TGCAGTGCTAATCCTAGCGGGAGGGCCTCCGAGCAGTACTTC.

At least ten counts were recorded for this clonotype. The chain employs TRBV20-1 and TRBJ2-3; 10 bases map to TRBD2. Germline trimming cut 1 base from V and 6 bases from J; bases unmatched to any gene: 4. The CDR3 extends over 14 amino acids. Per germline, CDR1 DFQATT and CDR2 SNEGSKA (reference sequence). CDR3: CSARGTSGTDTQYF. CDR3 sequence (DNA): TGCAGTGCTAGAGGGACTAGCGGTACGGATACGCAGTATTTT.

On this clonotype: Mismatch with germline at one junction end may stem from a read error. The rearrangement links TRBV2 to TRBJ2-1, with D unclear. Germline CDR1 SNHLY, CDR2 FYNNEI. The CDR3 runs 13 residues. The CDR3 DNA reads TGCGCCAGCCAGCCGGACCCGAGGAATGAGCAGTTCTTC. Translation gives CASQPDPRNEQFF.

This clonotype came up a few times. The chain combines TRBV27 with TRBJ1-2, with D maybe TRBD1 (5 bases). The CDR3 is made up of 17 amino acids. Germline V gene lookup returns CDR1 MNHEY and CDR2 SMNVEV (reference sequence). V was pared by 0 bases and J by 4 bases, with 18 bases between. The CDR3 coding sequence is TGTGCCAGCAGTTTATCCCGGACTTTAGGAGGGGTCTATGGCTACACCTTC. It codes for CASSLSRTLGGVYGYTF.

This chain uses TRBV2 with TRBJ2-7, with D possibly TRBD1 on 5 matching bases. Germline CDR1 reads SNHLY; CDR2 reads FYNNEI. The germline V and J ends were trimmed by 3 bases and 2 bases, with 8 bases remaining between them. There are 13 residues in the CDR3. CDR3 residues: CASSDRVTYEQYF. The CDR3 coding sequence is TGTGCCAGCAGTGACAGGGTTACCTACGAGCAGTACTTC.

This chain connects TRBV20-1 to TRBJ1-2, with D possibly matching TRBD1 (6 bases). V lost 3 bases and J lost 5, with 13 bases in between. Germline CDR1 and CDR2: DFQATT and SNEGSKA (reference sequence). This CDR3 has 13 residues. The CDR3: CSARLQTGYGYTF. The CDR3 nucleotides read TGCAGTGCTAGGCTACAAACAGGGTATGGCTACACCTTC.

V usage is TRBV20-1 and J usage is TRBJ2-7; D is unclear. This CDR3 has 14 residues. V lost 0 bases to trimming and J lost 5 bases, with 14 bases between them. The germline V gene has CDR1 DFQATT and CDR2 SNEGSKA (reference sequence). The CDR3 spells CSARDPGGSNEQYF. The CDR3, as DNA: TGCAGTGCTAGAGACCCGGGCGGATCGAACGAGCAGTACTTC.

In its sample, this clonotype was seen a few times. The rearrangement uses TRBV6-1 and TRBJ2-7; a weak D match, TRBD2 (5 bases). Germline assignment: CDR1 MNHNS and CDR2 SASEGT. This CDR3 is built from 12 residues. V was trimmed by 6 bases and J by 4 bases, leaving 10 bases between them. The CDR3 reads CASSERRYEQYF. CDR3 nucleotide sequence: TGTGCCAGCAGCGAAAGGAGGTACGAGCAGTACTTC.

There are a few counts of this clonotype. The chain couples TRBV29-1 to TRBJ2-7, with 10 bases aligning to TRBD1. From germline, CDR1 is SQVTM and CDR2 ANQGSEA. J gave up 2 bases and V 4 bases, and 5 bases lay outside the gene matches. This CDR3 has 14 amino acids. The CDR3 region is CSVGDRGLPYEQYF. CDR3 in DNA: TGCAGCGTTGGGGACAGGGGCTTGCCCTACGAGCAGTACTTC.

The genes are TRBV6-2 or TRBV6-3 and TRBJ2-3; TRBD2 agrees at 11 bases. This CDR3 is 17 amino acids long. Germline lookup yields CDR1 MNHEY and CDR2 SVGEGT. V was pared by 2 bases and J by 14 bases, with 18 bases of the junction left unmatched. DNA for the CDR3: TGTGCCAGCAGTTACGGGGGACTAGCGGAGATTCACAGATACGCGTATTTT. This codes for CASSYGGLAEIHRYAYF.

This clonotype was found a few times. The chain has TRBV12-5 and TRBJ2-3; perhaps D is TRBD1 or TRBD2 (6 bases each). Per germline, CDR1 LGHNT and CDR2 FRNRAP. CDR3 length equals 15 residues. V lost 4 bases and J lost 14, with 25 bases in between. This chain's CDR3 is CASGYGAEGERYAYF. The CDR3 nucleotides read TGTGCTAGTGGTTATGGGGCGGAGGGGGAGAGATACGCGTATTTT.

CDR3 residues: CSANRPLGGRPTSYNEQFF. The CDR3 DNA follows: TGCAGTGCTAACCGCCCCCTTGGCGGGAGGCCCACCTCCTACAATGAGCAGTTCTTC. The rearrangement links TRBV20-1 to TRBJ2-1, with TRBD2 matching 8 bases. The CDR3 runs 19 residues. With V trimmed by 4 bases and J by 0 bases, 17 bases remained unmatched. In germline, CDR1 is DFQATT, CDR2 SNEGSKA (reference sequence).

The chain recombines TRBV7-9 with TRBJ2-2, with unresolved D. The CDR3 is 15 residues long. CDR1 is SEHNR, CDR2 FQNEAQ, per germline (reference sequence). Trimming removed 0 bases at V and 1 base at J, with 6 bases between. CDR3 sequence reads: CASSLAVGNTGELFF. The DNA of the CDR3 is TGTGCCAGCAGCTTAGCGGTTGGGAACACCGGGGAGCTGTTTTTT.

Here the CDR3 reads CASSALWGGRRKTQYF. The CDR3 DNA reads TGTGCCAGCAGCGCGCTTTGGGGGGGGCGCCGGAAGACCCAGTACTTC. The gene calls are TRBV27 and TRBJ2-5; D possibly corresponds to TRBD2 (7 bases). The CDR3 runs to 16 residues. V lost 6 bases, J lost 6 bases, and 23 bases lay in between. Germline values: CDR1 MNHEY, CDR2 SMNVEV (reference sequence).